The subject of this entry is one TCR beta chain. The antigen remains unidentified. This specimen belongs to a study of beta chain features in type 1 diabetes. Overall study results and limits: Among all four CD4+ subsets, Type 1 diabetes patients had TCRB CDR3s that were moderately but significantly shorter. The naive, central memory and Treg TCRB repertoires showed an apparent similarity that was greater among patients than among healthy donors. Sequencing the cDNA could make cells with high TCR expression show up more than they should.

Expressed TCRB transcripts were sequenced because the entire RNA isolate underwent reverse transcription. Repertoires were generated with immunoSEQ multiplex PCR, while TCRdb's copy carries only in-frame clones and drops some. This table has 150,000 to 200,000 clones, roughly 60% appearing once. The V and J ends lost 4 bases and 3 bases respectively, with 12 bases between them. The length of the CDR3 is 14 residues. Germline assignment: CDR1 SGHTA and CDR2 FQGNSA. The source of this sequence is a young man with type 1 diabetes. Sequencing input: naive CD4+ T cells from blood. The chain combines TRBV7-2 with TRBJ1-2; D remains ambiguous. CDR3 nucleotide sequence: TGTGCCAGCAGCTGGACGGCGAGGGACTATGGCTACACCTTC. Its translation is CASSWTARDYGYTF.